These T cell receptor beta chains were read from a single sample in a study of blood T cell repertoires in COVID-19. The repertoire was sequenced with immunoSEQ multiplex PCR; TCRdb's copy has only in-frame clones and lacks some. The repertoire includes 350,000 or so clones, about 87% of them detected once, and about 10% sits in the top ten. The sequencing input was peripheral blood. These receptor sequences come from a woman under 40 with COVID-19, enrolled during active disease. Both conserved end residues are part of each CDR3. D genes are given only for firm matches. Some rows mark clone size as missing; the rest say once, few, many or name a class of expanded clone.

v_call	clone_size	d_call	j_call	cdr3_aa	cdr3_nt
TRBV9	-	TRBD2	TRBJ2-5	CASSVQAGGSGETQYF	TGTGCCAGCAGCGTGCAAGCGGGAGGGTCTGGAGAGACCCAGTACTTC
TRBV4-1	-	TRBD2	TRBJ2-7	CASSQAQLAGGEQYF	TGCGCCAGCAGCCAAGCGCAACTAGCGGGAGGGGAGCAGTACTTC
TRBV11-3	-	-	TRBJ2-6	CASSARQAVANVLTF	TGTGCCAGCAGCGCCCGGCAGGCTGTGGCCAACGTCCTGACTTTC
TRBV2	few	-	TRBJ2-7	CASRPRLKTYEQYF	TGTGCCAGCAGGCCCCGACTGAAAACCTACGAGCAGTACTTC
TRBV6-4	-	TRBD1	TRBJ2-6	CASSDSTGGTGANVLTF	TGTGCCAGCAGTGACTCGACAGGGGGCACTGGGGCCAACGTCCTGACTTTC
TRBV29-1	-	TRBD1	TRBJ1-4	CSVEAGQGNEKLFF	TGCAGCGTTGAGGCGGGACAGGGTAATGAAAAACTGTTTTTT
TRBV3-1/TRBV3-2	-	-	TRBJ1-2	CASSQEGRGLGYTF	TGTGCCAGCAGCCAAGAGGGCCGGGGATTAGGCTACACCTTC
TRBV29-1	few	TRBD1	TRBJ2-7	CSVMDRAYEQYF	TGCAGCGTTATGGACAGGGCCTACGAGCAGTACTTC
TRBV24-1	-	-	TRBJ2-5	CATSDRYTAAFETQYF	TGTGCCACCAGTGACCGCTACACGGCGGCCTTCGAGACCCAGTACTTC
TRBV5-1	-	TRBD1	TRBJ2-5	CASSTNPDRQETQYF	TGCGCCAGCAGCACGAACCCGGACAGGCAAGAGACCCAGTACTTC
TRBV2	-	-	TRBJ2-5	CASRTQETQYF	TGTGCCAGCAGGACTCAAGAGACCCAGTACTTC
TRBV25-1	-	-	TRBJ1-2	CASSDGRGGAYGYTF	TGTGCCAGCAGTGATGGGCGGGGGGGAGCCTATGGCTACACCTTC
TRBV5-1	-	TRBD1	TRBJ1-6	CASSLGGQGTSPLHF	TGCGCCAGCAGCTTGGGGGGACAGGGGACTTCACCCCTCCACTTT
TRBV4-3	few	-	TRBJ1-1	CASSPQRGGLTEAFF	TGCGCCAGCAGCCCTCAACGGGGAGGGTTAACTGAAGCTTTCTTT